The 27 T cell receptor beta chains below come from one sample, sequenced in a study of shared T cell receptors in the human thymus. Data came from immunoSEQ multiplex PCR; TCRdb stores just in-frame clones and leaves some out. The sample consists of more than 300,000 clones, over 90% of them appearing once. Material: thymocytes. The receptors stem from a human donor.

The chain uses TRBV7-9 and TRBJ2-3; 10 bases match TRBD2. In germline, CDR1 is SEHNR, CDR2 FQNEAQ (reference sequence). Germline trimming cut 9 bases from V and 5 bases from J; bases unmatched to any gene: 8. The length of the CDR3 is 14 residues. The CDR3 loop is CASEAGGQQDTQYF. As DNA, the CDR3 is TGTGCCAGTGAAGCGGGAGGGCAGCAAGATACGCAGTATTTT.

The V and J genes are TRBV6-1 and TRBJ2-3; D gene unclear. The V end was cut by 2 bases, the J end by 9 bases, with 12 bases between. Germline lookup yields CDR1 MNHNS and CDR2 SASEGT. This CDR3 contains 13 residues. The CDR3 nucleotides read TGTGCCAGCAGTGAACCCCTCCTGGACACGCAGTATTTT. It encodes CASSEPLLDTQYF.

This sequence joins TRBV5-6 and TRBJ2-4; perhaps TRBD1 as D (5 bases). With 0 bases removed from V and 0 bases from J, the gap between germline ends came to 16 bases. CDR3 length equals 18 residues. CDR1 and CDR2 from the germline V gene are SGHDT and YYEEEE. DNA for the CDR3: TGTGCCAGCAGCTTGGGGGTGCGGCGGACACTAGCCAAAAACATTCAGTACTTC. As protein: CASSLGVRRTLAKNIQYF.

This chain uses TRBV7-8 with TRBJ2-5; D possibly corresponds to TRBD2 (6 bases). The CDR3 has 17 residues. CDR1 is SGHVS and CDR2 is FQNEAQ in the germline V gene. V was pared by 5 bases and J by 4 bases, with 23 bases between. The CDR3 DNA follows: TGTGCCAGCAGCCTCCTCCGGGGCGGGATGGGCGTAGAGACCCAGTACTTC. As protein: CASSLLRGGMGVETQYF.

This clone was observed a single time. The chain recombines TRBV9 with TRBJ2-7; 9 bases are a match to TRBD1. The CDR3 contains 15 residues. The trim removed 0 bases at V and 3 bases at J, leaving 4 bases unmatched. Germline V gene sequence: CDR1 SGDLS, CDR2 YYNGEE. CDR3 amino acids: CASSVDPGQGYEQYF. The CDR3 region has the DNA TGTGCCAGCAGCGTAGACCCGGGACAGGGCTACGAGCAGTACTTC.

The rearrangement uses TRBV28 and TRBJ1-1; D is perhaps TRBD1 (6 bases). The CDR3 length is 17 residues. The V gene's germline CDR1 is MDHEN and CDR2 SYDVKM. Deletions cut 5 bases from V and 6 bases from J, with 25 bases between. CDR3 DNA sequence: TGTGCCAGCAGTCCACCCAAGTGCCCCTGGGGGGCGGCTGAAGCTTTCTTT. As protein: CASSPPKCPWGAAEAFF.

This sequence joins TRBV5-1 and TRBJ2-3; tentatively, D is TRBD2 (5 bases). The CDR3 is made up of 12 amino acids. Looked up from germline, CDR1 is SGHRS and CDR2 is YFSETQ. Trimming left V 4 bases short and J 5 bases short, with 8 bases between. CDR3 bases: TGCGCCAGCAGCACCCGGGGAGATACGCAGTATTTT. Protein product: CASSTRGDTQYF.

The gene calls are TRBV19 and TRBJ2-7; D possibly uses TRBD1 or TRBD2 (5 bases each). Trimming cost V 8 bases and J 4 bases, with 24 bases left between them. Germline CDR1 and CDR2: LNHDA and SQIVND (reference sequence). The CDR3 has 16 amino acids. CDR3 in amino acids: CASPLGTTGPGYEQYF. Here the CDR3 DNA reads TGTGCCAGTCCTCTGGGGACGACGGGACCTGGTTACGAGCAGTACTTC.

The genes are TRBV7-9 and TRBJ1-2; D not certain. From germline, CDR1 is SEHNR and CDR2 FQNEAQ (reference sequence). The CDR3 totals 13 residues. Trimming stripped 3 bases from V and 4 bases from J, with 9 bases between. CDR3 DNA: TGTGCCAGCAGCTTGCGGGCCAGCTATGGCTACACCTTC. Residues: CASSLRASYGYTF.

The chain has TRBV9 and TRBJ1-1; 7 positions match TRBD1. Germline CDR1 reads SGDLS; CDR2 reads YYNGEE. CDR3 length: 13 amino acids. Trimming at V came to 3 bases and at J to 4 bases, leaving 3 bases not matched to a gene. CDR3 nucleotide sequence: TGTGCCAGCAGCGATACAGGGGCCACTGAAGCTTTCTTT. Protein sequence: CASSDTGATEAFF.

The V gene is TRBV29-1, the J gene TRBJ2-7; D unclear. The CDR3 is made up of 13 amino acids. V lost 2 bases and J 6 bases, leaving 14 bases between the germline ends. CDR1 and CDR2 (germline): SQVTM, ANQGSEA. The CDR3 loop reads CSVELDAAFEQYF. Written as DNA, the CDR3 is TGCAGCGTTGAATTAGACGCCGCCTTCGAGCAGTACTTC.

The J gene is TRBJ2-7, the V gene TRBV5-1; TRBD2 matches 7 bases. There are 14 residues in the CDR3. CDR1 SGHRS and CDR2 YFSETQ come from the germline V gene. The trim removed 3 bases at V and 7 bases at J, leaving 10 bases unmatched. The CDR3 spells CASSSLAEGREQYF. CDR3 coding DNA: TGCGCCAGCAGCTCTCTAGCGGAGGGTAGGGAGCAGTACTTC.

The CDR3 loop reads CASSLSDRGVYNEQFF. Written as DNA, the CDR3 is TGTGCCAGCAGTTTATCCGACAGGGGGGTCTACAATGAGCAGTTCTTC. This rearrangement joins TRBV27 to TRBJ2-1; 9 bases are a match to TRBD1. The CDR3 runs 16 residues. The germline V gene encodes CDR1 MNHEY and CDR2 SMNVEV (reference sequence). J gave up 3 bases and V 0 bases, and 3 bases lay outside the gene matches.

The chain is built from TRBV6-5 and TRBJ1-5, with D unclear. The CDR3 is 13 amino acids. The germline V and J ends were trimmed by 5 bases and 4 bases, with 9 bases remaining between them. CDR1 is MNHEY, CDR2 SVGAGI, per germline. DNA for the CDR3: TGTGCCAGCAGTGAACAGCCGAATCAGCCCCAGCATTTT. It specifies CASSEQPNQPQHF.

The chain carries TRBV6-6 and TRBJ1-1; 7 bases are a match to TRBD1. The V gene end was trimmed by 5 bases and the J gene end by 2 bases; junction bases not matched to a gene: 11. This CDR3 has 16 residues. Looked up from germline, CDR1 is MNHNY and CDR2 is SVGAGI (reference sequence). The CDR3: CASSPRDRDPNTEAFF. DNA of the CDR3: TGTGCCAGCAGTCCCCGAGACAGGGACCCAAACACTGAAGCTTTCTTT.

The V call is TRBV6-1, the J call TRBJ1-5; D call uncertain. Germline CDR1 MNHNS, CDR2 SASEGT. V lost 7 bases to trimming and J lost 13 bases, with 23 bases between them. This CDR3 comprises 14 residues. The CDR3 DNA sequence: TGTGCCAGCAATAAGGGAAGGCCCTCGGAATCTCAGCATTTT. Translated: CASNKGRPSESQHF.

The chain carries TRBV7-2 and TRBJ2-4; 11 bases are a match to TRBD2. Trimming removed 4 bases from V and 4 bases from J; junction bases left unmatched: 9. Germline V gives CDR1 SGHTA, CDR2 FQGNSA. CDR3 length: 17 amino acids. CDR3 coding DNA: TGTGCCAGCAGCTCTCCGAGGGGACTAGCGGAGAAAAACATTCAGTACTTC. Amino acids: CASSSPRGLAEKNIQYF.

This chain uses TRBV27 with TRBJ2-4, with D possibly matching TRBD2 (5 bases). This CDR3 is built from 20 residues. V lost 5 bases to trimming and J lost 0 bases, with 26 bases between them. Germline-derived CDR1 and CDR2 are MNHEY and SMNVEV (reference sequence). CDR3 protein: CASSPIALAVAMKAKNIQYF. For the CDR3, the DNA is TGTGCCAGCAGTCCCATAGCGCTAGCAGTGGCTATGAAAGCCAAAAACATTCAGTACTTC.

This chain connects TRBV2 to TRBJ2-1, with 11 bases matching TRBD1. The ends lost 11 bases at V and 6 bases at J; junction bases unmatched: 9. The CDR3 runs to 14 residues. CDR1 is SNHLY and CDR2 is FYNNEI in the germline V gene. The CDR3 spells CAGQGAFGVNEQFF. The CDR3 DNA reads TGTGCCGGACAGGGGGCATTCGGGGTCAATGAGCAGTTCTTC.

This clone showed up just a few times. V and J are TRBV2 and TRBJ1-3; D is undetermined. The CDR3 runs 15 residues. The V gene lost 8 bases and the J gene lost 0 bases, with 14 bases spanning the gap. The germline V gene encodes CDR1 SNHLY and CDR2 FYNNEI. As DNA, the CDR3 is TGTGCCAGCCGAAGACCTTTAAACTCTGGAAACACCATATATTTT. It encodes CASRRPLNSGNTIYF.

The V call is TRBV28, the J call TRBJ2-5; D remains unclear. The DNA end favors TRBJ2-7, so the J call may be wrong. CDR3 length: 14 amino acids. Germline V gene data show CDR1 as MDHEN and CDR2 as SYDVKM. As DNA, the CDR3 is TGTGCCAGCAGTTTATGGCGGCTAGACTACGAGCAGTACTTC. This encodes CASSLWRLDYEQYF.

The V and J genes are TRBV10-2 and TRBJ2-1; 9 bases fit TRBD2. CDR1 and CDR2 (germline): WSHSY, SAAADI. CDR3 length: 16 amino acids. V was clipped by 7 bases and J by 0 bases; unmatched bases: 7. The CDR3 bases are TGCGCCAGCATAACTAGCGGGCCCCTCTCCTACAATGAGCAGTTCTTC. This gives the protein CASITSGPLSYNEQFF.

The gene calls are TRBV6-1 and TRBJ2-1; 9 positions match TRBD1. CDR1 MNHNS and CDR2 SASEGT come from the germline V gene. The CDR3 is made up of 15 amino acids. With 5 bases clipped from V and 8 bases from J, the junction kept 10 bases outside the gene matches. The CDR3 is CASSITGGQGDEQFF. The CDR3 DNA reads TGTGCCAGCAGTATAACAGGGGGCCAGGGCGATGAGCAGTTCTTC.

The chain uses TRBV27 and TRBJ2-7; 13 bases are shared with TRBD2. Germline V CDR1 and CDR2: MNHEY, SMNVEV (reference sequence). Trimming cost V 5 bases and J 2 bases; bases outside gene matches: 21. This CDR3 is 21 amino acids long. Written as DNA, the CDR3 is TGTGCCAGCAGTCCCCGGCCAGCAGCCAAAAGGGGACTAGCGGGAACCTACGAGCAGTACTTC. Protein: CASSPRPAAKRGLAGTYEQYF.

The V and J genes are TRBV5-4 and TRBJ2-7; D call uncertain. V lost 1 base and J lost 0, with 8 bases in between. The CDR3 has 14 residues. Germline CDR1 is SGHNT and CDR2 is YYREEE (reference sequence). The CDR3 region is CASSLFHPSYEQYF. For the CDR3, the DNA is TGTGCCAGCAGCTTGTTCCATCCCTCCTACGAGCAGTACTTC.

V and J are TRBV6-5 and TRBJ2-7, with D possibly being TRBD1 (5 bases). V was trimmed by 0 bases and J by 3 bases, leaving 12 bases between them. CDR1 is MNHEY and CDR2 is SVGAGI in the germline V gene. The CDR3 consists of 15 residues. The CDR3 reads CASSYSGQNRYEQYF. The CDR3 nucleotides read TGTGCCAGCAGTTACTCGGGGCAGAACCGCTACGAGCAGTACTTC.

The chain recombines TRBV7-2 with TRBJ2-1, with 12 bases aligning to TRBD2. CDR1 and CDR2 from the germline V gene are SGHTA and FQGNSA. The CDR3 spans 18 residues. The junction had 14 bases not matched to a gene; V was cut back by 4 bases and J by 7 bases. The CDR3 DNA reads TGTGCCAGCAGCTCCGGGTCTGCTCCTAGCGGGAGGGGGAATGAGCAGTTCTTC. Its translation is CASSSGSAPSGRGNEQFF.